The following is a T cell receptor beta chain sequence with its context. Its target is not known. The data were taken from a study of PD-L1 blockade in urothelial cancer. Looking at the study overall: Samples came from 3 weeks, at the second dose, and 6 weeks into treatment. Among blood samples, the median T cell count was about 130,000.

Study outcomes and limitations: A below-median TCR clonality in blood before treatment predicted better survival.

Into every PCR, synthetic TCR analog templates were spiked. Only in-frame clones appear in the TCRdb table, and some are missing; sequencing was by immunoSEQ multiplex PCR. Of about 52,000 clones in the sample, approximately 80% were seen once. This CDR3 is 15 amino acids long. The V segment lost 5 bases and the J segment 7 bases; nucleotides outside the gene matches: 7. Per germline, CDR1 SNHLY and CDR2 FYNNEI. This sequence was found in a man in his 70s with urothelial cancer. The chain uses TRBV2 and TRBJ1-6, with 8 bases that match TRBD1. Specimen: PBMCs, collected around atezolizumab (anti-PD-L1) treatment. The DNA of the CDR3 is TGTGCCAGCAGTCCCAGGGGGCCGGACAATTCACCCCTCCACTTT. Translated, it gives CASSPRGPDNSPLHF.